This T cell receptor (beta chain) was documented in a study of OX40 agonist ivuxolimab in advanced cancers. Overall study: Treatment of patients was with ivuxolimab, an agonistic anti-OX40 (CD134) antibody. Ivuxolimab, which patients received intravenously every 2 weeks, was dosed at 0.01 to 10 mg/kg.

Only in-frame clones appear in the TCRdb table, and some are missing; sequencing was by immunoSEQ multiplex PCR. Of around 23,000 clones in the sample, 80% to 90% were seen once. In the case of this clone: What it binds is unknown. One end of the junction does not line up with germline, which may come from a read error.

The germline V gene has CDR1 SEHNR and CDR2 FQNEAQ (reference sequence). The CDR3 is made up of 16 amino acids. General study points: Antigen specificity was not determined for the expanded peripheral T cells.

This TCR was sampled from an adult with an advanced solid tumor such as melanoma, head and neck, liver or kidney cancer. This chain links TRBV7-9 with TRBJ2-2; tentative D call: TRBD2 (8 bases). Sequenced here: CD4+ or CD8+ T cells sorted from blood, sampled in a trial of the OX40 agonist ivuxolimab. The DNA of the CDR3 is TGTGCCAGCAGCGTAGCGGGACAGCTGAACACCGGGGAGCTGTTTTTT. Translating gives CASSVAGQLNTGELFF.